The clone carrying this T cell receptor beta chain was seen only a few times. This entry comes from a study of T cells after yellow fever vaccination. TCRdb ran MiXCR on the 5' RACE reads and lists one entry per CDR3 protein. This sample has about 210,000 distinct CDR3 sequences, with around 6.7% found just once. The clonotype originates from a young man who received the YFV17D yellow fever vaccine. The specimen comprised CD4+ T cells sorted from PBMCs, sampled on the day of the yellow fever booster vaccination.

The CDR3 spells CASSSTWGSYTF. The CDR3 nucleotides are TGCGCCAGCAGCTCTACCTGGGGTAGCTACACCTTC. The genes are TRBV4-3 and TRBJ1-2; D is uncertain. The CDR3 covers 12 residues. V lost 5 bases to trimming and J lost 9 bases, with 13 bases between them. CDR1 and CDR2 (germline): LGHNA, YSLEER.